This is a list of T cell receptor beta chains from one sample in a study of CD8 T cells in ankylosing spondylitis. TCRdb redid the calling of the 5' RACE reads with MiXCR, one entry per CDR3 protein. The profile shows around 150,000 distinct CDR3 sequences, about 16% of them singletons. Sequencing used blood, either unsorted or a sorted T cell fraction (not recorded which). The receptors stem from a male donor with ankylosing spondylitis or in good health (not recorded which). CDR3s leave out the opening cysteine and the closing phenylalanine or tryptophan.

cdr3_aa: ASIKQGNTEAF
j_call: TRBJ1-1
v_call: TRBV28

cdr3_aa: ASSLTGPSNQPQH
j_call: TRBJ1-5
v_call: TRBV12-3/TRBV12-4

cdr3_aa: SARDSGEGHLDEQY
j_call: TRBJ2-7
v_call: TRBV20-1

cdr3_aa: ASTRTGMNTEAF
j_call: TRBJ1-1
v_call: TRBV5-1

cdr3_aa: ASHVSQVGGYT
j_call: TRBJ1-2
v_call: TRBV7-9

cdr3_aa: SAKFPPGLAEYEQY
j_call: TRBJ2-7
v_call: TRBV29-1

cdr3_aa: SVNARDNGKQY
j_call: TRBJ2-7
v_call: TRBV29-1

cdr3_aa: AINAPGLSYGYT
j_call: TRBJ1-2
v_call: TRBV10-3

cdr3_aa: SASREDTEAF
j_call: TRBJ1-1
v_call: TRBV29-1

cdr3_aa: ASSKREGGLADTQY
j_call: TRBJ2-3
v_call: TRBV5-1

cdr3_aa: ASSLNTYEQY
j_call: TRBJ2-7
v_call: TRBV12-3/TRBV12-4

cdr3_aa: ASSIGNSGANGLT
j_call: TRBJ2-6
v_call: TRBV19

cdr3_aa: ASSSGSTSLAF
j_call: TRBJ1-1
v_call: TRBV25-1

cdr3_aa: ASGGGYGYT
j_call: TRBJ1-2
v_call: TRBV25-1

cdr3_aa: ASSLALIGATDTQY
j_call: TRBJ2-3
v_call: TRBV7-9

cdr3_aa: AISESMGNSYEQY
j_call: TRBJ2-7
v_call: TRBV10-3

cdr3_aa: ASSSDSASYEQY
j_call: TRBJ2-7
v_call: TRBV5-1

cdr3_aa: SARPPGGGGYT
j_call: TRBJ1-2
v_call: TRBV20-1

cdr3_aa: ASSPDTQY
j_call: TRBJ2-3
v_call: TRBV6-1

cdr3_aa: SVGTDYGYT
j_call: TRBJ1-2
v_call: TRBV29-1

cdr3_aa: ASSRHDPGRPVGSPLH
j_call: TRBJ1-6
v_call: TRBV6-1

cdr3_aa: ASSQGGRQGAEKLF
j_call: TRBJ1-4
v_call: TRBV4-2

cdr3_aa: ASTTTSTPEQY
j_call: TRBJ2-7
v_call: TRBV12-3/TRBV12-4